Listed below are T cell receptor beta chains from one sample, sequenced in a study of blood T cell repertoires in COVID-19. Data came from immunoSEQ multiplex PCR; TCRdb stores just in-frame clones and leaves some out. The sample contains over 600,000 clones, 75% to 90% of which appear only once. The sequencing input was peripheral blood. Receptor source: a woman younger than 35 with acute or convalescent COVID-19. The CDR3 runs from the conserved cysteine through the conserved F or W. D genes are given only for firm matches. For some rows the clone size is stated as once, few or many, or as a class when expanded; others skip it.

abundance: once; v_gene: TRBV4-1; j_gene: TRBJ1-3; d_gene: NA; CDR3nt: TGCGCCAGCAGCCTAGGGGTCGGACAGCAGAGCTCTGGAAACACCATATATTTT; CDR3aa: CASSLGVGQQSSGNTIYF
abundance: NA; v_gene: TRBV5-8; j_gene: TRBJ1-4; d_gene: NA; CDR3nt: TGTGCCAGCAGCTTGGGGCAGGGATGGGAAAAACTGTTTTTT; CDR3aa: CASSLGQGWEKLFF
abundance: NA; v_gene: TRBV27; j_gene: TRBJ1-2; d_gene: TRBD1; CDR3nt: TGTGCCAGCAGTTCACCGGGACAGCCTAACTATGGCTACACCTTC; CDR3aa: CASSSPGQPNYGYTF
abundance: NA; v_gene: TRBV6-5; j_gene: TRBJ1-1; d_gene: NA; CDR3nt: TGTGCCAGCAGTTACTCGCAGATGACGGGGACTGAAGCTTTCTTT; CDR3aa: CASSYSQMTGTEAFF
abundance: NA; v_gene: TRBV2; j_gene: TRBJ1-1; d_gene: NA; CDR3nt: TGTGCCAGCAGTGATACAGGGTCCACTGAAGCTTTCTTT; CDR3aa: CASSDTGSTEAFF
abundance: NA; v_gene: TRBV3-1/TRBV3-2; j_gene: TRBJ2-2; d_gene: TRBD1; CDR3nt: TGTGCCAGCAGCGGGGGACAGGGGGAGCTGTTTTTT; CDR3aa: CASSGGQGELFF
abundance: once; v_gene: TRBV30; j_gene: TRBJ2-3; d_gene: TRBD2; CDR3nt: TGTGCCTGGAGTGGGCTAGCGGGGGAAACAGATACGCAGTATTTT; CDR3aa: CAWSGLAGETDTQYF
abundance: once; v_gene: TRBV10-3; j_gene: TRBJ2-1; d_gene: TRBD1; CDR3nt: TGTGCCATCAGCACGGGACAGGGGTACAATGAGCAGTTCTTC; CDR3aa: CAISTGQGYNEQFF
abundance: NA; v_gene: TRBV5-6; j_gene: TRBJ2-2; d_gene: NA; CDR3nt: TGTGCCAGCAGCTTGATGAGCACCGGGGAGCTGTTTTTT; CDR3aa: CASSLMSTGELFF
abundance: NA; v_gene: TRBV6-6; j_gene: TRBJ1-5; d_gene: TRBD1; CDR3nt: TGTGCCAGCAGTCCAGGGGGTGCTCAGCCCCAGCATTTT; CDR3aa: CASSPGGAQPQHF
abundance: NA; v_gene: TRBV5-6; j_gene: TRBJ1-4; d_gene: TRBD1; CDR3nt: TGTGCCAGCAGCTTCCCGGGACAGGCGGATGAAAAACTGTTTTTT; CDR3aa: CASSFPGQADEKLFF
abundance: NA; v_gene: TRBV4-3; j_gene: TRBJ1-2; d_gene: TRBD1; CDR3nt: TGCGCCAGCAGCCAAAAACTGGGACAGAGCTGGTTTGGCTACACCTTC; CDR3aa: CASSQKLGQSWFGYTF
abundance: once; v_gene: TRBV7-6; j_gene: TRBJ2-3; d_gene: NA; CDR3nt: TGTGCCAGCAGCTTATATCCACAGATAACTAGCACAGATACGCAGTATTTT; CDR3aa: CASSLYPQITSTDTQYF
abundance: NA; v_gene: TRBV12-5; j_gene: TRBJ2-1; d_gene: TRBD1; CDR3nt: TGTGCTAGTGGTTTGGGACAGGGGGCCTACAATGAGCAGTTCTTC; CDR3aa: CASGLGQGAYNEQFF
abundance: few; v_gene: TRBV19; j_gene: TRBJ1-2; d_gene: NA; CDR3nt: TGTGCCAGTACCATGGGAGGGGGGCAGAACTATGGCTACACCTTC; CDR3aa: CASTMGGGQNYGYTF
abundance: NA; v_gene: TRBV5-8; j_gene: TRBJ1-1; d_gene: NA; CDR3nt: TGTGCCAGCAGCTTGGCAGACATGAACACTGAAGCTTTCTTT; CDR3aa: CASSLADMNTEAFF
abundance: NA; v_gene: TRBV29-1; j_gene: TRBJ1-2; d_gene: NA; CDR3nt: TGCAGCGTTGCCGAGTTCAATGGCTACACCTTC; CDR3aa: CSVAEFNGYTF
abundance: few; v_gene: TRBV18; j_gene: TRBJ1-3; d_gene: NA; CDR3nt: TGTGCCAGCTTAGGGGACTTGGCGGTGAGCTCTGGAAACACCATATATTTT; CDR3aa: CASLGDLAVSSGNTIYF
abundance: few; v_gene: TRBV4-1; j_gene: TRBJ1-5; d_gene: NA; CDR3nt: TGCGCCAGCAGCCAGTGGGGGGGCAATCAGCCCCAGCATTTT; CDR3aa: CASSQWGGNQPQHF
abundance: NA; v_gene: TRBV19; j_gene: TRBJ1-4; d_gene: NA; CDR3nt: TGTGCCAGTAGTATTAGGAACAGGAGGGGTGAAAAACTGTTTTTT; CDR3aa: CASSIRNRRGEKLFF
abundance: NA; v_gene: TRBV6-4; j_gene: TRBJ1-1; d_gene: NA; CDR3nt: TGTGCCAGCATCCTACGCCGGGGGAACACTGAAGCTTTCTTT; CDR3aa: CASILRRGNTEAFF
abundance: NA; v_gene: TRBV7-3; j_gene: TRBJ1-6; d_gene: NA; CDR3nt: TGTGCCAGCAGCTTAATAACGGGTTCACCCCTCCACTTT; CDR3aa: CASSLITGSPLHF
abundance: NA; v_gene: TRBV30; j_gene: TRBJ2-5; d_gene: TRBD2; CDR3nt: TGTGCCTGGAATCGAGCGGGGGGAGAGACCCAGTACTTC; CDR3aa: CAWNRAGGETQYF
abundance: NA; v_gene: TRBV27; j_gene: TRBJ1-2; d_gene: NA; CDR3nt: TGTGCCAGCAGCTACGGAGGGGAGGTCTATGGCTACACCTTC; CDR3aa: CASSYGGEVYGYTF
abundance: NA; v_gene: TRBV5-1; j_gene: TRBJ2-1; d_gene: TRBD1; CDR3nt: TGCGCCAGCAGCCGGACAGGGACAGGGGCGAGTGCTGAGCAGTTCTTC; CDR3aa: CASSRTGTGASAEQFF
abundance: NA; v_gene: TRBV12-5; j_gene: TRBJ1-6; d_gene: NA; CDR3nt: TGTGCTAGTGGTTTGGTACTTGGGGGCGAATACCGGTCCTCACCCCTCCACTTT; CDR3aa: CASGLVLGGEYRSSPLHF
abundance: NA; v_gene: TRBV19; j_gene: TRBJ1-6; d_gene: NA; CDR3nt: TGTGCCAGTAGTATAGCCGGAGAGGCCCTCCACTTT; CDR3aa: CASSIAGEALHF
abundance: NA; v_gene: TRBV4-3; j_gene: TRBJ1-6; d_gene: NA; CDR3nt: TGCGCCAGCAGCCACGGGACTTATAATTCACCCCTCCACTTT; CDR3aa: CASSHGTYNSPLHF
abundance: NA; v_gene: TRBV6-1; j_gene: TRBJ1-2; d_gene: TRBD1; CDR3nt: TGTGCCAGCAGTGAGCCGGGACAGGGGGCAGCTAACTATGGCTACACCTTC; CDR3aa: CASSEPGQGAANYGYTF
abundance: NA; v_gene: TRBV15; j_gene: TRBJ2-5; d_gene: NA; CDR3nt: TGTGCCACCAGCAGAGGGGCGGGCATGCCCCAGTACTTC; CDR3aa: CATSRGAGMPQYF
abundance: NA; v_gene: TRBV12-1; j_gene: TRBJ1-2; d_gene: NA; CDR3nt: TGTGCCAGCAGCTTTCTTCTTCAGGGGGCGCGTTGTGCCTATGGCTACACCTTC; CDR3aa: CASSFLLQGARCAYGYTF
abundance: NA; v_gene: TRBV7-9; j_gene: TRBJ2-3; d_gene: NA; CDR3nt: TGTGCCAGCAGCCTACAGGGTGATACGCAGTATTTT; CDR3aa: CASSLQGDTQYF
abundance: NA; v_gene: TRBV7-2; j_gene: TRBJ1-2; d_gene: TRBD1; CDR3nt: TGTGCCAGCAGCTCACGGACAGGGGGCGCGGTTGGGGCTAACTATGGCTACACCTTC; CDR3aa: CASSSRTGGAVGANYGYTF
abundance: NA; v_gene: TRBV5-6; j_gene: TRBJ1-2; d_gene: TRBD1; CDR3nt: TGTGCCAGCAATCTAGCGGGACAGGTCTATGGCTACACCTTC; CDR3aa: CASNLAGQVYGYTF
abundance: NA; v_gene: TRBV6-1; j_gene: TRBJ1-2; d_gene: TRBD1; CDR3nt: TGTGCCAGCAGTGAAGGCCAGGGGGACTATGGCTACACCTTC; CDR3aa: CASSEGQGDYGYTF
abundance: NA; v_gene: TRBV2; j_gene: TRBJ1-2; d_gene: NA; CDR3nt: TGTGCCAGCGGGCGGGGGCTACAAGATGGCTACACCTTC; CDR3aa: CASGRGLQDGYTF
abundance: NA; v_gene: TRBV5-1; j_gene: TRBJ1-6; d_gene: TRBD1; CDR3nt: TGCGCCAGCAGCCCTCGACCGCAGGGGGATAATTCACCCCTCCACTTT; CDR3aa: CASSPRPQGDNSPLHF
abundance: NA; v_gene: TRBV2; j_gene: TRBJ1-6; d_gene: NA; CDR3nt: TGTGCCAGCAGTGAAGGCAGGGCCTATAATTCACCCCTCCACTTT; CDR3aa: CASSEGRAYNSPLHF
abundance: NA; v_gene: TRBV4-2; j_gene: TRBJ1-1; d_gene: NA; CDR3nt: TGTGCCAGCAGCCAAGCCCTGGGCTCTGAAGCTTTCTTT; CDR3aa: CASSQALGSEAFF
abundance: few; v_gene: TRBV28; j_gene: TRBJ2-3; d_gene: TRBD2; CDR3nt: TGTGCCAGCAGAGGTGGGGGACTAGCCGGGCCAGATACGCAGTATTTT; CDR3aa: CASRGGGLAGPDTQYF
abundance: NA; v_gene: TRBV18; j_gene: TRBJ2-7; d_gene: TRBD1; CDR3nt: TGTGCCAGCTCACCGGGCTCACAGGGGTTGCCCTACGAGCAGTACTTC; CDR3aa: CASSPGSQGLPYEQYF
abundance: NA; v_gene: TRBV6-5; j_gene: TRBJ1-2; d_gene: NA; CDR3nt: TGTGCCAGCAGCTCCGGCGGCTATGGCTACACCTTC; CDR3aa: CASSSGGYGYTF
abundance: NA; v_gene: TRBV7-9; j_gene: TRBJ2-7; d_gene: TRBD2; CDR3nt: TGTGCCAGCATCCCCGGGACTAGCGTTTCCTACGAGCAGTACTTC; CDR3aa: CASIPGTSVSYEQYF
abundance: NA; v_gene: TRBV4-1; j_gene: TRBJ2-7; d_gene: TRBD1; CDR3nt: TGCGCCAGCAGCCAAACAGAAGACAGGGTATACGAGCAGTACTTC; CDR3aa: CASSQTEDRVYEQYF
abundance: once; v_gene: TRBV9; j_gene: TRBJ1-3; d_gene: NA; CDR3nt: TGTGCCAGCAGCCCCCGGGGGGGGCGAAACACCATATATTTT; CDR3aa: CASSPRGGRNTIYF
abundance: NA; v_gene: TRBV2; j_gene: TRBJ1-1; d_gene: NA; CDR3nt: TGTGCCAGCAGGGGGCGGTTGAACACTGAAGCTTTCTTT; CDR3aa: CASRGRLNTEAFF
abundance: few; v_gene: TRBV4-3; j_gene: TRBJ1-1; d_gene: NA; CDR3nt: TGCGCCAGCAGCCAAGAGGGACAGAACACTGAAGCTTTCTTT; CDR3aa: CASSQEGQNTEAFF
abundance: few; v_gene: TRBV30; j_gene: TRBJ1-5; d_gene: NA; CDR3nt: TGTGCCTGGAGTGGAGGGTCCAATCAGCCCCAGCATTTT; CDR3aa: CAWSGGSNQPQHF
abundance: NA; v_gene: TRBV25-1; j_gene: TRBJ1-1; d_gene: TRBD1; CDR3nt: TGTGCCAGCAGTGGGGACAGGGGGATGAACACTGAAGCTTTCTTT; CDR3aa: CASSGDRGMNTEAFF
abundance: NA; v_gene: TRBV5-1; j_gene: TRBJ1-1; d_gene: NA; CDR3nt: TGCGCCAGCAGCTTGGAAAGTCGGTGGAACACTGAAGCTTTCTTT; CDR3aa: CASSLESRWNTEAFF
abundance: NA; v_gene: TRBV29-1; j_gene: TRBJ1-1; d_gene: NA; CDR3nt: TGCAGCGGTGGTTGGGGCGAGGCAGCTTTCTTT; CDR3aa: CSGGWGEAAFF
abundance: NA; v_gene: TRBV5-1; j_gene: TRBJ2-2; d_gene: TRBD2; CDR3nt: TGCGCCAGCAGCGCGCCTCTAGCGGGGGGCCAGACCGGGGAGCTGTTTTTT; CDR3aa: CASSAPLAGGQTGELFF
abundance: NA; v_gene: TRBV19; j_gene: TRBJ2-3; d_gene: NA; CDR3nt: TGTGCCAGTAGTACGGGGGGCTCTAGCACAGATACGCAGTATTTT; CDR3aa: CASSTGGSSTDTQYF